This T cell receptor beta chain came from a study of blood T cell repertoires in COVID-19. Across the study: Material from acute and convalescent COVID-19 was sourced from the United States, Italy and Spain. From T cells, B-cell-depleted T cells, or PBMCs came the material, which was cDNA or gDNA.

The table came from immunoSEQ multiplex PCR; TCRdb's copy has only in-frame clones and leaves some out. Seen here are around 47,000 clones, roughly nine tenths observed once, and the top ten hold about a quarter. Germline values: CDR1 LNHDA, CDR2 SQIVND (reference sequence). The CDR3 consists of 14 residues. V was shortened by 9 bases and J by 2 bases, with 15 bases between the two germline ends. The chain is built from TRBV19 and TRBJ2-3; the D gene is possibly TRBD1 (5 bases). This TCR was recovered from a woman older than 75 in a cohort sampled during active or convalescent COVID-19. Sequencing used peripheral blood. This CDR3 is CASVDTAVTDTQYF. DNA for the CDR3: TGTGCCAGCGTGGACACGGCCGTCACAGATACGCAGTATTTT.